This T cell receptor (beta chain) was recovered during a study of T cells in Graves' hyperthyroidism and ophthalmopathy. Study background: At the time of initial diagnosis and before any treatment, peripheral blood was collected.

Amplification yielded TCR beta CDR3 regions, with RNA transcripts as the source. Initially, a first-round RT-PCR of the TCR CDR3 employed the HTBI primer set. MiXCR, applied by TCRdb to the multiplex PCR reads, yields one record per CDR3 protein. The table records about 320,000 distinct CDR3 sequences, around a sixth of them present only once. Over 18 months, lack of ophthalmopathy progression marked Graves' hyperthyroidism as stable. The source material was blood. This TCR derives from a man younger than 45 with Graves' hyperthyroidism.

The CDR3 spells CASSAAPTEEQYF. The DNA of the CDR3 is TGTGCCAGCAGCGCAGCACCGACAGAAGAGCAGTACTTC. This chain uses TRBV7-3 with TRBJ2-7, with D maybe TRBD1 (5 bases). Between the trimmed V and J ends, which lost 5 bases and 7 bases, there was a span of 15 bases. Looked up from germline, CDR1 is SGHTA and CDR2 is FQGTGA. There are 13 residues in the CDR3. Together with reference TRBV7-3 and TRBJ2-7, the CDR3 gives the full variable domain: GAGVSQTPSNKVTEKGKYVELRCDPISGHTALYWYRQSLGQGPEFLIYFQGTGAADDSGLPNDRFFAVRPEGSVSTLKIQRTERGDSAVYLCASSAAPTEEQYFGPGTRLTVT.